The 8 T cell receptor delta chains listed next were all sequenced from one sample in a study of γδ T cells in repeated Plasmodium falciparum infection. Flow sorting of PBMC yielded separate Vgamma9/Vdelta2+ and Vdelta2-negative gammadelta T cell populations for bulk repertoire analysis. TCRdb used CATT to re-call clones from the multiplex PCR reads. The table shows approximately 53,000 delta-chain clones, with about 1.5% occurring only once. Sequences were obtained from gamma-delta T cells from blood. Every receptor here comes from a pool of human donors (malaria-infected and uninfected, not separated).

To note about this clone: A far larger clone is a single base away, which makes a read error likely. The sample contains more than one DNA sequence encoding this CDR3. V gene TRDV1 combines with J gene TRDJ1; 8 bases align to TRDD3. TCRdb does not report a J gene; here it was assigned by matching the DNA to germline references. J gave up 0 bases and V 3 bases, and 27 bases lay outside the gene matches. The CDR3 runs to 23 residues. Germline CDR1 reads TSWWSYY; CDR2 reads QGS. The CDR3 here is CALGELFSKDRMGDPPYTDKLIF. DNA of the CDR3: TGTGCTCTTGGGGAGCTATTTTCTAAGGATCGGATGGGGGATCCGCCTTACACCGATAAACTCATCTTT.

As concerns this clone: TCRdb attributes to this sequence the protein of a much larger clone, which differs from the DNA translation at residue 9; a read error is likely, and the protein displayed is translated from the DNA. The CDR3 sequence: CALGDTRGCWGITRDDDKLIF. The CDR3 nucleotides read TGTGCTCTTGGGGATACTAGGGGGTGCTGGGGGATCACGCGGGATGACGATAAACTCATCTTT. The rearrangement uses TRDV1 and TRDJ1; 9 bases are shared with TRDD3. Germline trimming cut 3 bases from V and 4 bases from J; bases unmatched to any gene: 24. Germline values: CDR1 TSWWSYY, CDR2 QGS. This CDR3 region has 21 residues.

The gene calls are TRDV1 and TRDJ2, with 11 bases that match TRDD3. No J gene is reported in TCRdb; it was inferred here by comparing the DNA with germline. The CDR3 loop spans 20 amino acids. The germline CDR1 and CDR2 sequences are TSWWSYY and QGS. V gave up 2 bases and J gave up 0 bases; unmatched junction bases: 11. CDR3 residues: CALGELSWGILDPLTAQLFF. CDR3 in DNA: TGTGCTCTTGGGGAATTATCCTGGGGGATACTCGACCCTTTGACAGCACAACTCTTCTTT.

This clone has a count of ten or more. TCRdb's entry gives the protein of a much larger clone, which mismatches this DNA's translation at residue 11, likely from a read error; the protein reported here is translated from the DNA. The chain couples TRDV1 to TRDJ1; tentative D call: TRDD2 (5 bases). CDR3 length: 14 residues. CDR1 and CDR2 (germline): TSWWSYY, QGS. The V end lost 4 bases, the J end lost 10 bases, and 19 bases lay between the germline ends. As DNA, the CDR3 is TGTGCTCTTGGGGTCCCTTCGTGGGTCTATAGACTCATCTTT. Translated, it gives CALGVPSWVYRLIF.

This clone was seen a few times. TCRdb's protein, taken from a much larger clone, differs from this DNA's translation at residue 8, likely owing to a read error; the protein displayed comes from the DNA. CDR3 bases: TGTGCCTGTGACACCGCAAAAGTGGGATACGCGATGGACACCGATAAACTCATCTTT. It is translated as CACDTAKVGYAMDTDKLIF. The chain links TRDV2 to TRDJ1; TRDD3 agrees at 8 bases. No J gene was available from TCRdb, and it was assigned here by a germline match of the DNA. The CDR3 covers 19 residues. CDR1 and CDR2 (germline): GEAIGNYY, EKD. Trimming removed 0 bases from V and 0 bases from J; junction bases left unmatched: 14.

The sample holds a few counts of this clone. TCRdb records a much larger clone's protein for this DNA, with a difference at residue 22 that likely arises from a read error; the protein given is the translation of the DNA. V gene TRAV38-2/DV8 combines with J gene TRDJ1; D not resolved. TCRdb is silent on the J gene; assignment here came from matching the DNA to germline. Per the germline V gene, CDR1 is TSESDYY and CDR2 is QEAYKQQN. The CDR3 is 26 amino acids. CDR3 residues: CAYRAYLALLPPGSKVVFRYTGKLIF. CDR3 in DNA: TGTGCTTATCGGGCGTACCTAGCGCTCCTGCCTCCCGGGTCAAAAGTGGTATTCAGGTACACCGGTAAACTCATCTTT.

To note about this clone: TCRdb has a much larger clone's protein, which differs at residue 8 from the translation of this DNA, likely because of a read error; what is shown is the protein translated from the DNA. The chain has TRDV1 and TRDJ1; 8 positions match TRDD2. This CDR3 is built from 21 residues. Trimming at V came to 2 bases and at J to 4 bases, leaving 24 bases not matched to a gene. Germline V gene lookup returns CDR1 TSWWSYY and CDR2 QGS. In nucleotides, the CDR3 is TGTGCTCTTGGGGAATTGGGGCTCTTCCTACGTGAGGGGATTAGACTCGATAAACTCATCTTT. It codes for CALGELGLFLREGIRLDKLIF.

This clone was seen many times. V gene TRDV1 combines with J gene TRDJ1; the D gene could be TRDD2 or TRDD3 (8 bases each). The CDR3 totals 18 residues. The germline V gene has CDR1 TSWWSYY and CDR2 QGS. Trimming left V 3 bases short and J 6 bases short, with 26 bases between. The CDR3 is CALGDPPSYETGGYKLIF. CDR3 nucleotide sequence: TGTGCTCTTGGGGATCCGCCTTCCTATGAGACTGGGGGGTATAAACTCATCTTT.